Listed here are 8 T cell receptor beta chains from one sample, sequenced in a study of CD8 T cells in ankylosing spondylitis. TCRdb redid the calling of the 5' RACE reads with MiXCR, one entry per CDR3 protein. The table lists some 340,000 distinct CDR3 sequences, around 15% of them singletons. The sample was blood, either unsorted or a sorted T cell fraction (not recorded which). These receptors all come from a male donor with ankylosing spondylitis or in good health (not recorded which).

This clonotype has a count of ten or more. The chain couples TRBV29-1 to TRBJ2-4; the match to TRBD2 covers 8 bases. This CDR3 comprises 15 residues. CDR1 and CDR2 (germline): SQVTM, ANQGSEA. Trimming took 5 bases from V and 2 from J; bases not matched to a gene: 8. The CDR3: CSVSPSGSTKNIQYF. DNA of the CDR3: TGCAGCGTTTCGCCCAGCGGGAGTACCAAAAACATTCAGTACTTC.

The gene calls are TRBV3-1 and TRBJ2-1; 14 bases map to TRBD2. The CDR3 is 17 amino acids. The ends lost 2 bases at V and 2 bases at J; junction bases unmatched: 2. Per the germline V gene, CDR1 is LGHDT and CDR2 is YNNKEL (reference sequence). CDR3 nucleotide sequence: TGTGCCAGCAGCCAACGGGGACTAGCGGGGGCCTACAATGAGCAGTTCTTC. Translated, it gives CASSQRGLAGAYNEQFF.

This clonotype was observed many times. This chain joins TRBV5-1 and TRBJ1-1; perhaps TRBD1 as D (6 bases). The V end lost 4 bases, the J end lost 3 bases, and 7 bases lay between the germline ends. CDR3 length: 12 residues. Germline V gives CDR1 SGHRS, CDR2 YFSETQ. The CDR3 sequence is CASSDRYTEAFF. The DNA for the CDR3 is TGCGCCAGCAGCGACAGGTACACTGAAGCTTTCTTT.

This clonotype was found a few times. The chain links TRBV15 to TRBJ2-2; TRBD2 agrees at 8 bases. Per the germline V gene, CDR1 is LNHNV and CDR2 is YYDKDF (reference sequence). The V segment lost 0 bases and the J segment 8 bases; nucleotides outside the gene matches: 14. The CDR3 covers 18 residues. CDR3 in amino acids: CATSRDLASGSSGGELFF. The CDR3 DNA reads TGTGCCACCAGCAGAGATTTGGCCAGCGGGAGTAGCGGAGGGGAGCTGTTTTTT.

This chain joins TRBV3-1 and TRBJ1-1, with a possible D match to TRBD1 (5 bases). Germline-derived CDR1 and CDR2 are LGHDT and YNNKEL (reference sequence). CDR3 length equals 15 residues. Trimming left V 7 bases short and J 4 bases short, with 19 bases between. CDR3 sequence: CASTPLLSGTTEAFF. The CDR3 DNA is TGTGCCAGCACCCCCCTTCTGTCGGGGACCACTGAAGCTTTCTTT.

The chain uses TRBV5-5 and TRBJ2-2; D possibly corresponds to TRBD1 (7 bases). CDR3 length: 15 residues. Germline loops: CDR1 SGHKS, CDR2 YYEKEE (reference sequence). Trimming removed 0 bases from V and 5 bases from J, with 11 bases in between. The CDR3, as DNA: TGTGCCAGCAGCTTGGTCGCAGGGGGGACCGGGGAGCTGTTTTTT. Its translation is CASSLVAGGTGELFF.

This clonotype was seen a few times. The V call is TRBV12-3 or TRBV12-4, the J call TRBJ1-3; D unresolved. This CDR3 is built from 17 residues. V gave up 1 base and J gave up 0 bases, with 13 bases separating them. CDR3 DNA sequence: TGTGCCAGCAGTTTAGGTCGCTACGGTAACTCTGGAAACACCATATATTTT. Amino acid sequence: CASSLGRYGNSGNTIYF.

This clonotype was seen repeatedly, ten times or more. The CDR3 sequence: CASSWDSYEQYF. The CDR3 bases are TGTGCCAGCAGTTGGGATTCCTACGAGCAGTACTTC. The V and J genes are TRBV12-3 or TRBV12-4 and TRBJ2-7, with D unclear. The CDR3 extends over 12 amino acids. Trimming removed 4 bases at V and 1 base at J, with 5 bases between.